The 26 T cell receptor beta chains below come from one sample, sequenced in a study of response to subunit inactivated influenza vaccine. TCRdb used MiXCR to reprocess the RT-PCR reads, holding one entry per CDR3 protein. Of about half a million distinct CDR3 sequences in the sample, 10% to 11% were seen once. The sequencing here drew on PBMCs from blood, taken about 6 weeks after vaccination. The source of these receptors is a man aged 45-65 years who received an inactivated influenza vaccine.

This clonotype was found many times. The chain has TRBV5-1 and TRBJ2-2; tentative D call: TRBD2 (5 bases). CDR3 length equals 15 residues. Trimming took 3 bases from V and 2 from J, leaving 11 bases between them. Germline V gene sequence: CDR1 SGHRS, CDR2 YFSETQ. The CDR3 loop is CASSWRSPNTGELFF. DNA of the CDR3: TGCGCCAGCAGCTGGAGGTCTCCCAACACCGGGGAGCTGTTTTTT.

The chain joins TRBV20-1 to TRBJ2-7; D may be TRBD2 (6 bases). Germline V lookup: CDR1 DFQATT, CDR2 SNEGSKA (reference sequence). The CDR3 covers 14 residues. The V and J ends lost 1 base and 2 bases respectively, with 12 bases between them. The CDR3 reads CSARAFGGTYEQYF. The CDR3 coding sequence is TGCAGTGCTAGAGCATTTGGCGGGACCTACGAGCAGTACTTC.

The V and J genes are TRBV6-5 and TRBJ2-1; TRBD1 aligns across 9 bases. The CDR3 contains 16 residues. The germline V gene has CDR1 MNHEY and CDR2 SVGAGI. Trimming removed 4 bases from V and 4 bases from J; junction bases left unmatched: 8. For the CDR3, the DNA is TGTGCCAGCAGTTCGTGGGACAGGGAGGGTTACAATGAGCAGTTCTTC. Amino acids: CASSSWDREGYNEQFF.

The CDR3 DNA follows: TGTGCCAGCAGTGAACAGGGTGGGAGCGGCAATCAGCCCCAGCATTTT. Translated: CASSEQGGSGNQPQHF. The rearrangement joins TRBV2 to TRBJ1-5, with a possible D match to TRBD1 (5 bases). The CDR3 length is 16 residues. The V and J ends lost 2 bases and 2 bases respectively, with 13 bases between them. Germline assignment: CDR1 SNHLY and CDR2 FYNNEI.

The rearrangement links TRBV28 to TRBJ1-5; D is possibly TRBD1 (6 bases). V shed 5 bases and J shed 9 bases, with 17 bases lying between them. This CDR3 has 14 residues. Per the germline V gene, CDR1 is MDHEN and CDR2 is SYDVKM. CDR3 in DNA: TGTGCCAGCAGTCGGACAGACAAATGGGGGCCCCAGCATTTT. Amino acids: CASSRTDKWGPQHF.

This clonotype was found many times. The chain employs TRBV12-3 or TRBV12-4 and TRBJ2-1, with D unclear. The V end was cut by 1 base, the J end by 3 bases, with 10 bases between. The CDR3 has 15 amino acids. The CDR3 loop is CASSLGWQLYNEQFF. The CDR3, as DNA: TGTGCCAGCAGTTTAGGGTGGCAGCTCTACAATGAGCAGTTCTTC.

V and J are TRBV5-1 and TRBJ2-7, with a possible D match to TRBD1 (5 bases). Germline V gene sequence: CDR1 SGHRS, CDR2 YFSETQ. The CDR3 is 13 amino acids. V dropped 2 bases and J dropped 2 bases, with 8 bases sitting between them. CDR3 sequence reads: CASSFDRTYEQYF. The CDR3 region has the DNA TGCGCCAGCAGCTTCGACAGAACCTACGAGCAGTACTTC. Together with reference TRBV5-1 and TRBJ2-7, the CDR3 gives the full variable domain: KAGVTQTPRYLIKTRGQQVTLSCSPISGHRSVSWYQQTPGQGLQFLFEYFSETQRNKGNFPGRFSGRQFSNSRSEMNVSTLELGDSALYLCASSFDRTYEQYFGPGTRLTVT.

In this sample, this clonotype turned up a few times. CDR3 coding DNA: TGTGCCAGCAGCCGAAACCACAGGGTTTCGTCCAACACTGAAGCTTTCTTT. Translated, it gives CASSRNHRVSSNTEAFF. This chain joins TRBV4-2 and TRBJ1-1; possibly TRBD1 for D (6 bases). The CDR3 runs to 17 residues. The V gene lost 4 bases and the J gene lost 2 bases, with 20 bases spanning the gap. The germline CDR1 and CDR2 sequences are LGHNA and YNFKEQ.

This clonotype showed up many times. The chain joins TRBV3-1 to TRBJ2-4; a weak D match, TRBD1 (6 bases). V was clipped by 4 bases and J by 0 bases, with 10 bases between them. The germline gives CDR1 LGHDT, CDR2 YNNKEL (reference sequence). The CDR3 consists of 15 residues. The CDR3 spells CASSLGTLAKNIQYF. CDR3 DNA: TGTGCCAGCAGCCTAGGGACACTAGCCAAAAACATTCAGTACTTC.

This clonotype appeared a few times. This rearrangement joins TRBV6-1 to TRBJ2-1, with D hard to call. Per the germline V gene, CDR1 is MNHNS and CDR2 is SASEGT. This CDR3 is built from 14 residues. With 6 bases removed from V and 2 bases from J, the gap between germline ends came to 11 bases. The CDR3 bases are TGTGCCAGCAGCCGCCAGGCAACCTACAATGAGCAGTTCTTC. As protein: CASSRQATYNEQFF.

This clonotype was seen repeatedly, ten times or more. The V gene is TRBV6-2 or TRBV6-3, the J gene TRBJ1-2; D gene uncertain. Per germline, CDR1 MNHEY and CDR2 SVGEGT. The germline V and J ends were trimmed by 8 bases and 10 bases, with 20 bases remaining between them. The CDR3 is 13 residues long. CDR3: CASRVLRREDYTF. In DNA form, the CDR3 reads TGTGCCAGCCGTGTGCTCCGGCGAGAGGACTACACCTTC.

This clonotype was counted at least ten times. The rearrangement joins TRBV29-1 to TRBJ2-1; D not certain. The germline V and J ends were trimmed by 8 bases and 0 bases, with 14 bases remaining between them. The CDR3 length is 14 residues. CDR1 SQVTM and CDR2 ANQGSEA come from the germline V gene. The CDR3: CSSRTDRSYNEQFF. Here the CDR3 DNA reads TGCAGCTCCAGGACGGACCGCTCCTACAATGAGCAGTTCTTC.

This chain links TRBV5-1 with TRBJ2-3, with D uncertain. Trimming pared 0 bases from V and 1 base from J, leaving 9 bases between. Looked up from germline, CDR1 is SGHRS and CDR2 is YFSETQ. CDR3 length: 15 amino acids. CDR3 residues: CASSLALSCTDTQYF. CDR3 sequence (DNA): TGCGCCAGCAGCTTGGCATTGAGCTGCACAGATACGCAGTATTTT.

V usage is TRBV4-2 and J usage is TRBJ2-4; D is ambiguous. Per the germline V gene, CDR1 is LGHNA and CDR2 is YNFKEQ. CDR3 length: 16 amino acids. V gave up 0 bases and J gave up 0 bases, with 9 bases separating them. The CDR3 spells CASSQEQTVAKNIQYF. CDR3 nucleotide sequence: TGTGCCAGCAGCCAAGAACAGACCGTAGCCAAAAACATTCAGTACTTC.

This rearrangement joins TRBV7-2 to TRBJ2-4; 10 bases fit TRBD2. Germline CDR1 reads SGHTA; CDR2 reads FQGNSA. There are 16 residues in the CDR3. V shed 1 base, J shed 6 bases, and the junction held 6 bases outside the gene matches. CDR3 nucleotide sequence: TGTGCCAGCAGCTTAGGGGTAGCGGGGGGTCTAAACATTCAGTACTTC. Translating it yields CASSLGVAGGLNIQYF.

Here the CDR3 reads CASSLKGGVPPTDTQYF. The CDR3 DNA reads as TGTGCCAGCAGCTTAAAAGGGGGCGTCCCCCCCACAGATACGCAGTATTTT. The chain carries TRBV7-3 and TRBJ2-3; 7 nucleotides line up with TRBD1. The length of the CDR3 is 17 residues. Trimming cost V 1 base and J 2 bases; bases outside gene matches: 9. CDR1 is SGHTA and CDR2 is FQGTGA in the germline V gene.

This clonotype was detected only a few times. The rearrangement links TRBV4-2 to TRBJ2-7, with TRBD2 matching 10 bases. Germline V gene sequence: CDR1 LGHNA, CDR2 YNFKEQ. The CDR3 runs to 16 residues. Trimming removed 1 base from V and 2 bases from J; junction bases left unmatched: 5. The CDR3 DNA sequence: TGTGCCAGCAGCCAAGGTTCTAGCGGGAGACCCTACGAGCAGTACTTC. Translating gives CASSQGSSGRPYEQYF.

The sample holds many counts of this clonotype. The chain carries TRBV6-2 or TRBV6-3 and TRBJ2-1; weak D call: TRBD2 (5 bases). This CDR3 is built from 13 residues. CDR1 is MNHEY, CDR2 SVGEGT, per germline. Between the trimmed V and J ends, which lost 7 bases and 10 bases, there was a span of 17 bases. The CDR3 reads CASIANRGGEQFF. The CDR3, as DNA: TGTGCCAGCATAGCGAACCGGGGTGGGGAGCAGTTCTTC.

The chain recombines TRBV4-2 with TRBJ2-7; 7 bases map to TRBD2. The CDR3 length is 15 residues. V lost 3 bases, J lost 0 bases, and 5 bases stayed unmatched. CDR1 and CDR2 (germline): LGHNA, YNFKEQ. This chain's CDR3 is CASSQGGTNSYEQYF. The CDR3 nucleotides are TGTGCCAGCAGCCAGGGCGGGACTAACTCCTACGAGCAGTACTTC.

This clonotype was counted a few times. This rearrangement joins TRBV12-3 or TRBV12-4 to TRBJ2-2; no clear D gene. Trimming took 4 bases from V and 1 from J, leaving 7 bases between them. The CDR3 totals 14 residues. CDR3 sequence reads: CASSSWENTGELFF. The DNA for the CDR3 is TGTGCCAGCAGTTCTTGGGAGAACACCGGGGAGCTGTTTTTT.

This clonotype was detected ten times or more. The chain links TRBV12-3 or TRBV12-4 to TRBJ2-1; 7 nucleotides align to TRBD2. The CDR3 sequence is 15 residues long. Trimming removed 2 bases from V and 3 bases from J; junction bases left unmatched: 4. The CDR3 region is CASSLWRGNYNEQFF. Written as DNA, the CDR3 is TGTGCCAGCAGTTTATGGCGGGGGAACTACAATGAGCAGTTCTTC.

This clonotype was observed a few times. For the CDR3, the DNA is TGTGCCACCAGTGAGCCAAGGGACAGCCAAGAGACCCAGTACTTC. Its protein is CATSEPRDSQETQYF. This chain joins TRBV24-1 and TRBJ2-5; TRBD1 aligns across 7 bases. There are 15 residues in the CDR3. J gave up 1 base and V 4 bases, and 5 bases lay outside the gene matches. Per germline, CDR1 KGHDR and CDR2 SFDVKD.

The CDR3 here is CASSQQRVTYNEQFF. CDR3 nucleotide sequence: TGTGCCAGCAGCCAACAGCGGGTGACCTACAATGAGCAGTTCTTC. The chain carries TRBV3-1 and TRBJ2-1; a weak D match, TRBD2 (6 bases). Germline CDR1 and CDR2: LGHDT and YNNKEL (reference sequence). CDR3 size: 15 residues. The ends were cut back, 2 bases at V and 2 bases at J, with 10 bases in the middle.

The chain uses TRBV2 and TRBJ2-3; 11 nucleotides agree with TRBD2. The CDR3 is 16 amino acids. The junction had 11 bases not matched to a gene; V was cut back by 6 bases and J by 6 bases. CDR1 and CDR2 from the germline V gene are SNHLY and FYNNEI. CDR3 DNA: TGTGCCAGCAGATCGCTAGCGGGAGGAACTTCGGATACGCAGTATTTT. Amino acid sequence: CASRSLAGGTSDTQYF.

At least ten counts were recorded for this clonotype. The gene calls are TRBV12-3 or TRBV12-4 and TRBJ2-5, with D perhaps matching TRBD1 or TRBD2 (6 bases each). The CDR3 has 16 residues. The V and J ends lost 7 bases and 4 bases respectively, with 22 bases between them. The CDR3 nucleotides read TGTGCCAGCAAATTGGGGATGGGGGGCGAGACAGAGACCCAGTACTTC. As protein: CASKLGMGGETETQYF.

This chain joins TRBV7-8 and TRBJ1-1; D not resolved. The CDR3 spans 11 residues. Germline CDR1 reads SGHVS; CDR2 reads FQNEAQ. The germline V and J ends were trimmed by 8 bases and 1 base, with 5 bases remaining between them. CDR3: CASFRNTEAFF. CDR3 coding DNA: TGTGCCAGCTTTCGGAACACTGAAGCTTTCTTT.